Listed below are T cell receptor beta chains from one sample, sequenced in a study of T cell changes during pregnancy in multiple sclerosis. Sequencing was performed with immunoSEQ multiplex PCR; in TCRdb, only in-frame clones are kept and a portion is missing. Of some 100,000 clones listed, about 94% are singletons. Sequencing used peripheral blood, obtained before pregnancy. The receptor set was obtained from a female donor with multiple sclerosis, enrolled in a pregnancy study. The CDR3 runs from the conserved cysteine through the conserved F or W. The D gene is left open where the match is weak.

>TRBD2|TRBV10-1|TRBJ2-1
TGCGCCAGCAGTACCGGACTAGCGGGAGTCTCCAATGAGCAGTTCTTC
CASSTGLAGVSNEQFF
>.|TRBV7-2|TRBJ2-7
TGTGCCAGCAGCTTAGGCCTAGCGGACAGGCAGTACTTC
CASSLGLADRQYF
>TRBD2|TRBV27|TRBJ2-3
TGTGCCAGCAGTACAACCCTTAGAGCGGGAGTGGGCACAGATACGCAGTATTTT
CASSTTLRAGVGTDTQYF
>.|TRBV10-3|TRBJ1-1
TGTGCCATCACGATCGCCTGGGAGACTGAAGCTTTCTTT
CAITIAWETEAFF
>TRBD1|TRBV6-1|TRBJ2-7
TGTGCCAGCAGTGCACTCGGGACAGGCGCGCCTGGTCCACGCGAGCAGTACTTC
CASSALGTGAPGPREQYF
>.|TRBV30|TRBJ2-7
TGTGCCTGGAGTGTGGGCCAGGACGAGCAGTACTTC
CAWSVGQDEQYF
>.|TRBV6-5|TRBJ2-2
TGTGCCAGCAGTTACGCGAACATGGGAGGCACCGGGGAGCTGTTTTTT
CASSYANMGGTGELFF
>.|TRBV30|TRBJ1-1
TGTGCCTGGAGTGTCCCACAGATCCGAATGAACACTGAAGCTTTCTTT
CAWSVPQIRMNTEAFF
>.|TRBV5-1|TRBJ2-3
TGCGCCAGTCAAACGCGGCCTAGCACAGATACGCAGTATTTT
CASQTRPSTDTQYF
>TRBD1|TRBV25-1|TRBJ1-1
TGTGCCAGCAGACCCTCGGGGACAGTAACAAACACTGAAGCTTTCTTT
CASRPSGTVTNTEAFF
>.|TRBV5-6|TRBJ2-5
TGTGCCAGCAGCCCCAACAGGGTTACGGAGACCCAGTACTTC
CASSPNRVTETQYF